Presented here are 21 T cell receptor beta chains from one specimen sequenced in a study of blood T cell repertoires in COVID-19. Data came from immunoSEQ multiplex PCR; TCRdb stores just in-frame clones and leaves some out. The data contain some 150,000 clones, less than 90% of them singletons. The sequencing input was PBMCs or T cells enriched from blood (not recorded which). These receptors originate from a woman between 45 and 60 years old who had been exposed to COVID-19.

The rearrangement links TRBV28 to TRBJ2-6, with TRBD2 matching over 8 bases. The ends lost 6 bases at V and 12 bases at J; junction bases unmatched: 7. This CDR3 region has 13 residues. Germline V CDR1 and CDR2: MDHEN, SYDVKM. The CDR3 spells CASRNHAGGVLTF. The DNA of the CDR3 is TGTGCCAGCAGGAACCACGCGGGGGGCGTCCTGACTTTC.

This clone was seen more than once but under ten times. This chain connects TRBV7-8 to TRBJ2-7, with D tentatively TRBD2 (6 bases). Trimming removed 3 bases from V and 5 bases from J, with 17 bases in between. CDR1 is SGHVS and CDR2 is FQNEAQ in the germline V gene. This CDR3 has 15 amino acids. The CDR3 protein is CASSLGGGRGHEQYF. The CDR3 nucleotides are TGTGCCAGCAGCTTGGGGGGTGGGCGAGGCCACGAGCAGTACTTC.

The V gene is TRBV12-3 or TRBV12-4, the J gene TRBJ2-6; possibly TRBD1 for D (6 bases). The V end lost 2 bases, the J end lost 13 bases, and 12 bases lay between the germline ends. The CDR3 is 13 amino acids. CDR3 region: CASSLTGPGVLTF. Written as DNA, the CDR3 is TGTGCCAGCAGTTTAACAGGGCCGGGGGTCCTGACTTTC.

The CDR3 spells CASSYPIQGGNSPLHF. CDR3 bases: TGTGCCAGCAGTTACCCCATACAGGGAGGGAATTCACCCCTCCACTTT. The gene calls are TRBV6-5 and TRBJ1-6; maybe TRBD1 (6 bases). The V end lost 2 bases, the J end lost 7 bases, and 15 bases lay between the germline ends. CDR3 length: 16 residues. Germline values: CDR1 MNHEY, CDR2 SVGAGI.

The V gene is TRBV19, the J gene TRBJ1-5, with D unresolved. The V gene's germline CDR1 is LNHDA and CDR2 SQIVND (reference sequence). Trimming removed 1 base at V and 3 bases at J, with 16 bases between. The CDR3 is 17 residues long. CDR3 residues: CASSIGIRGGPNQPQHF. The CDR3 DNA follows: TGTGCCAGTAGTATAGGCATACGGGGAGGCCCCAATCAGCCCCAGCATTTT. Combining the CDR3 with reference TRBV19 and TRBJ1-5 gives the whole variable domain DGGITQSPKYLFRKEGQNVTLSCEQNLNHDAMYWYRQDPGQGLRLIYYSQIVNDFQKGDIAEGYSVSREKKESFPLTVTSAQKNPTAFYLCASSIGIRGGPNQPQHFGDGTRLSIL.

The chain employs TRBV7-6 and TRBJ1-1; TRBD1 is a possible D gene (6 bases). CDR1 SGHVS and CDR2 FNYEAQ come from the germline V gene. V was cut by 1 base and J by 2 bases, with 11 bases left in between. The length of the CDR3 is 15 residues. CDR3 protein: CASSLGTELNTEAFF. The CDR3 coding sequence is TGTGCCAGCAGCTTAGGGACAGAACTCAACACTGAAGCTTTCTTT.

The genes are TRBV4-2 and TRBJ2-2; D is unclear. Trimming removed 1 base from V and 6 bases from J, with 9 bases in between. The CDR3 length is 14 residues. Per germline, CDR1 LGHNA and CDR2 YNFKEQ. The CDR3 nucleotides read TGTGCCAGCAGCCAAGTCAGCGAACCCGGGGAGCTGTTTTTT. Its translation: CASSQVSEPGELFF.

This clone showed up just a few times. The rearrangement joins TRBV10-1 to TRBJ1-1; D call uncertain. Between the trimmed V and J ends, which lost 3 bases and 5 bases, there was a span of 13 bases. This CDR3 spans 14 amino acids. The germline V gene has CDR1 WNHNN and CDR2 SYGVQD (reference sequence). The CDR3 reads CASSETPSGTEAFF. Written as DNA, the CDR3 is TGCGCCAGCAGTGAAACACCATCGGGTACTGAAGCTTTCTTT.

This sequence joins TRBV23-1 and TRBJ2-5; the match to TRBD1 covers 12 bases. TRBV23-1 carries the ORF label, with uncertain function. The ends lost 1 base at V and 1 base at J; junction bases unmatched: 4. This CDR3 is built from 17 residues. This CDR3 is CASSQWGQGASQETQYF. CDR3 coding DNA: TGCGCCAGCAGTCAATGGGGACAGGGGGCGTCCCAAGAGACCCAGTACTTC.

The gene calls are TRBV12-3 or TRBV12-4 and TRBJ2-1; TRBD1 matches 8 bases. The CDR3 runs 13 residues. Losses at the gene ends were 8 bases for V and 8 bases for J; bases not matched to a gene: 8. The CDR3 DNA follows: TGTGCCAGCGAAACGGACAGGGTCGATGAGCAGTTCTTC. Its translation is CASETDRVDEQFF.

This clone appeared a few times. This chain links TRBV18 with TRBJ1-6; a possible D gene is TRBD1 (6 bases). CDR1 and CDR2 from the germline V gene are KGHSH and LQKENI. Trimming removed 3 bases from V and 10 bases from J, with 13 bases in between. This CDR3 region has 14 residues. As DNA, the CDR3 is TGTGCCAGCTCACCCACGGACAGTCGATCACCCCTCCACTTT. It is translated as CASSPTDSRSPLHF. The variable domain in full, completed from reference TRBV18 and TRBJ1-6, reads NAGVMQNPRHLVRRRGQEARLRCSPMKGHSHVYWYRQLPEEGLKFMVYLQKENIIDESGMPKERFSAEFPKEGPSILRIQQVVRGDSAAYFCASSPTDSRSPLHFGNGTRLTVT.

The J gene is TRBJ2-2, the V gene TRBV30, with TRBD1 matching 8 bases. CDR3 length: 11 amino acids. V lost 4 bases and J lost 15; bases outside the gene matches: 7. Germline V lookup: CDR1 GTSNPN, CDR2 SVGIG (reference sequence). The CDR3 nucleotides are TGTGCCTGGACGGACAGGGAAGGGATGTTTTTT. Translated, it gives CAWTDREGMFF.

CDR3 sequence reads: CATSRDEGDSPLHF. CDR3 nucleotide sequence: TGTGCCACCAGCAGAGATGAAGGGGATTCACCCCTCCACTTT. This chain joins TRBV15 and TRBJ1-6; perhaps TRBD1 as D (5 bases). Germline V gives CDR1 LNHNV, CDR2 YYDKDF (reference sequence). The CDR3 is 14 residues long. Trimming removed 0 bases at V and 8 bases at J, with 8 bases between.

This chain links TRBV19 with TRBJ1-2; D unclear. Looked up from germline, CDR1 is LNHDA and CDR2 is SQIVND (reference sequence). This CDR3 is built from 13 residues. Trimming took 7 bases from V and 4 from J, leaving 13 bases between them. In nucleotides, the CDR3 is TGTGCCAGTACCCCTACGGGAAGCTATGGCTACACCTTC. Translating it yields CASTPTGSYGYTF.

V gene TRBV2 combines with J gene TRBJ1-6, with 7 bases matching TRBD1. CDR1 and CDR2 from the germline V gene are SNHLY and FYNNEI. V was clipped by 2 bases and J by 15 bases; unmatched bases: 10. CDR3 length equals 14 residues. The CDR3 nucleotides are TGTGCCAGCAGTGAAAACCCAGGGGGTGCGGTCCTCCACTTT. Translated: CASSENPGGAVLHF.

This clone was recorded only once. J is TRBJ2-3 and V is TRBV5-1; a weak D match, TRBD1 (6 bases). CDR3 length: 15 amino acids. Germline-derived CDR1 and CDR2 are SGHRS and YFSETQ. With 4 bases removed from V and 6 bases from J, the gap between germline ends came to 18 bases. In nucleotides, the CDR3 is TGCGCCAGCAGCATCGACAGGACGAGGGGGGATACGCAGTATTTT. Translation gives CASSIDRTRGDTQYF.

The chain joins TRBV2 to TRBJ2-4; 11 bases map to TRBD1. J was trimmed by 3 bases and V by 6 bases; bases with no gene match: 4. The CDR3 consists of 15 residues. The germline gives CDR1 SNHLY, CDR2 FYNNEI. CDR3 nucleotide sequence: TGTGCCAGCAGGGGGACAGGGGGGGACAAAAACATTCAGTACTTC. Protein: CASRGTGGDKNIQYF. The full variable domain, its missing parts supplied by reference TRBV2 and TRBJ2-4, is EPEVTQTPSHQVTQMGQEVILRCVPISNHLYFYWYRQILGQKVEFLVSFYNNEISEKSEIFDDQFSVERPDGSNFTLKIRSTKLEDSAMYFCASRGTGGDKNIQYFGAGTRLSVL.

This chain's CDR3 is CASSQATGGNYGYTF. CDR3 in DNA: TGTGCCAGCAGCCAAGCTACAGGGGGCAACTATGGCTACACCTTC. The chain joins TRBV3-1 (or the pseudogene TRBV3-2) to TRBJ1-2; TRBD1 aligns across 9 bases. The J segment lost 2 bases and the V segment lost 1 base, leaving 2 bases of the junction unmatched. Germline V gene data show CDR1 as LGHDT and CDR2 as YNNKEL (reference sequence). This CDR3 spans 15 amino acids.

The V gene is TRBV27, the J gene TRBJ2-7, with 9 bases matching TRBD1. The junction had 2 bases not matched to a gene; V was cut back by 0 bases and J by 2 bases. There are 15 residues in the CDR3. Germline CDR1 and CDR2: MNHEY and SMNVEV (reference sequence). The CDR3 DNA is TGTGCCAGCAGTTTATCGGACAGGGGACCCTACGAGCAGTACTTC. Translated: CASSLSDRGPYEQYF.

The chain is built from TRBV14 and TRBJ1-4; 9 bases line up with TRBD1. There are 16 residues in the CDR3. After removal of 4 bases from V and 4 bases from J, the junction contained 7 bases not matched to a gene. Germline-derived CDR1 and CDR2 are SGHDN and FVKESK. CDR3 residues: CASSRWGTGSNEKLFF. The CDR3 coding sequence is TGTGCCAGCAGCCGCTGGGGGACAGGGAGTAATGAAAAACTGTTTTTT.

The V and J genes are TRBV14 and TRBJ2-7; 9 nucleotides align to TRBD1. This CDR3 spans 12 amino acids. From germline, CDR1 is SGHDN and CDR2 FVKESK. J lost 9 bases, V lost 5 bases, and 5 bases had no gene match. CDR3 coding DNA: TGTGCCAGCAGCAGCACGACAGGGGGGCAGTACTTC. Its protein product is CASSSTTGGQYF.